The 15 T cell receptor beta chains reported below all come from one sample, sequenced in a study of cytomegalovirus exposure and HLA in healthy donors. Vbeta (60) and Jbeta (13) primers were used in the PCR. Data came from immunoSEQ multiplex PCR; TCRdb stores just in-frame clones and leaves some out. The sample has 100,000 to 150,000 clones, roughly 80% seen once. The source material was PBMCs. These receptors all come from a female donor in good health and CMV-seronegative.

The chain uses TRBV7-2 and TRBJ1-5; D gene ambiguous. The CDR3 has 14 residues. V was cut by 4 bases and J by 2 bases, with 9 bases left in between. In germline, CDR1 is SGHTA, CDR2 FQGNSA. CDR3 in amino acids: CASSSLAGNQPQHF. The CDR3 bases are TGTGCCAGCAGCTCCCTAGCGGGCAATCAGCCCCAGCATTTT.

The V call is TRBV9, the J call TRBJ2-1, with TRBD2 as a possible D gene (11 bases). Germline V gene data show CDR1 as SGDLS and CDR2 as YYNGEE. CDR3 length: 21 amino acids. V lost 4 bases and J lost 2, with 31 bases in between. Written as DNA, the CDR3 is TGTGCCAGCAGCTCGAGGGCGGGACAGGGGCTAGCGGGAGGTCCCTACAATGAGCAGTTCTTC. This gives the protein CASSSRAGQGLAGGPYNEQFF.

On this clone: A read error may explain this, as a much larger clone is one base away. The chain uses TRBV7-9 and TRBJ2-5; no clear D. TRBJ2-7 matches the DNA end more closely, so the J call is doubtful. Looked up from germline, CDR1 is SEHNR and CDR2 is FQNEAQ (reference sequence). This CDR3 spans 15 amino acids. The CDR3 nucleotides read TGTTCCAGCAGCCCCGTGAGTCGGGTCACCTACGAGCAGTACTTC. Translating gives CSSSPVSRVTYEQYF.

This clone occurred once. This chain links TRBV30 with TRBJ1-1; no clear D gene. V was cut by 5 bases and J by 0 bases, with 13 bases left in between. Germline loops: CDR1 GTSNPN, CDR2 SVGIG (reference sequence). This CDR3 is built from 14 residues. CDR3 nucleotides: TGTGCCTGGGCGGGCCTAGACATGAACACTGAAGCTTTCTTT. It is translated as CAWAGLDMNTEAFF.

J is TRBJ1-2 and V is TRBV28; 8 bases are shared with TRBD1. Germline lookup yields CDR1 MDHEN and CDR2 SYDVKM. This CDR3 has 12 amino acids. Germline trimming cut 3 bases from V and 8 bases from J; bases unmatched to any gene: 2. For the CDR3, the DNA is TGTGCCAGCAGTTTTGACAGGGGAGGCTACACCTTC. Translation gives CASSFDRGGYTF.

V usage is TRBV7-9 and J usage is TRBJ1-5, with 8 bases matching TRBD1. V gave up 3 bases and J gave up 14 bases; unmatched junction bases: 6. The germline V gene encodes CDR1 SEHNR and CDR2 FQNEAQ (reference sequence). This CDR3 is 12 amino acids long. The CDR3, as DNA: TGTGCCAGCAGCTTTGGTGCGGACAGGGAGCATTTT. Amino acid sequence: CASSFGADREHF.

The chain combines TRBV7-2 with TRBJ2-1; TRBD2 agrees at 11 bases. The CDR3 runs to 15 residues. V dropped 2 bases and J dropped 7; count of bases not matched to a gene: 4. Germline V CDR1 and CDR2: SGHTA, FQGNSA. This CDR3 reads CASSLSSGRANEQFF. For the CDR3, the DNA is TGTGCCAGCAGCTTAAGTAGCGGGAGGGCGAATGAGCAGTTCTTC.

The genes are TRBV9 and TRBJ2-1; 7 bases map to TRBD2. CDR3 length equals 17 residues. Germline V CDR1 and CDR2: SGDLS, YYNGEE. Trimming removed 4 bases from V and 5 bases from J; junction bases left unmatched: 15. Here the CDR3 reads CASSLTAGTGGHNEQFF. In nucleotides, the CDR3 is TGTGCCAGCAGCTTAACTGCCGGGACGGGGGGACACAATGAGCAGTTCTTC.

V usage is TRBV30 and J usage is TRBJ1-6, with 7 positions matching TRBD1. V was pared by 0 bases and J by 0 bases, with 11 bases of the junction left unmatched. CDR3 size: 19 residues. CDR1 GTSNPN and CDR2 SVGIG come from the germline V gene (reference sequence). The CDR3 sequence: CAWSVLGRGSSSYNSPLHF. The DNA of the CDR3 is TGTGCCTGGAGTGTACTCGGCAGGGGGTCGAGCTCCTATAATTCACCCCTCCACTTT.

The chain recombines TRBV5-1 with TRBJ1-4, with D possibly matching TRBD1 (6 bases). This CDR3 is built from 15 residues. Germline V gene data show CDR1 as SGHRS and CDR2 as YFSETQ. Between the trimmed V and J ends, which lost 5 bases and 1 base, there was a span of 12 bases. The CDR3 protein is CASRQTGGTNEKLFF. The CDR3 bases are TGCGCCAGCAGACAGACAGGAGGAACTAATGAAAAACTGTTTTTT.

This chain joins TRBV5-4 and TRBJ2-5; TRBD1 matches at 7 bases. Germline assignment: CDR1 SGHNT and CDR2 YYREEE (reference sequence). J gave up 4 bases and V 3 bases, and 12 bases lay outside the gene matches. This CDR3 spans 16 amino acids. In DNA form, the CDR3 reads TGTGCCAGCAGCTCCACCGGGACAGTGAGAACAGAGACCCAGTACTTC. Translation: CASSSTGTVRTETQYF.

CDR3 region: CASSQDRAGQETQYF. CDR3 coding DNA: TGTGCCAGCAGCCAAGATCGGGCGGGGCAAGAGACCCAGTACTTC. The rearrangement links TRBV4-2 to TRBJ2-5; D might be TRBD2 (6 bases). V was trimmed by 0 bases and J by 2 bases, leaving 10 bases between them. The CDR3 is 15 residues long. Germline loops: CDR1 LGHNA, CDR2 YNFKEQ.

This rearrangement joins TRBV6-6 to TRBJ2-5, with unresolved D. Germline V CDR1 and CDR2: MNHNY, SVGAGI (reference sequence). CDR3 size: 12 residues. The ends were cut back, 4 bases at V and 5 bases at J, with 8 bases in the middle. CDR3 nucleotide sequence: TGTGCCAGCAGTTTACTTGCCGAGACCCAGTACTTC. Protein sequence: CASSLLAETQYF.

The V call is TRBV5-1, the J call TRBJ2-1, with a weak D call TRBD2 (5 bases). This CDR3 has 14 amino acids. CDR1 is SGHRS and CDR2 is YFSETQ in the germline V gene. With 0 bases removed from V and 5 bases from J, the gap between germline ends came to 9 bases. The CDR3 DNA is TGCGCCAGCAGCTTGGTCGGGGTTAACAATGAGCAGTTCTTC. As protein: CASSLVGVNNEQFF.

This clone was recorded once. V and J are TRBV5-1 and TRBJ2-2; 9 nucleotides align to TRBD2. This CDR3 has 16 residues. The J segment lost 4 bases and the V segment lost 5 bases, leaving 9 bases of the junction unmatched. The V gene's germline CDR1 is SGHRS and CDR2 YFSETQ. CDR3 residues: CASSLLREGFTGELFF. As DNA, the CDR3 is TGCGCCAGCAGTCTCTTGCGGGAGGGTTTCACCGGGGAGCTGTTTTTT. The complete variable domain, with remaining parts taken from reference TRBV5-1 and TRBJ2-2, reads KAGVTQTPRYLIKTRGQQVTLSCSPISGHRSVSWYQQTPGQGLQFLFEYFSETQRNKGNFPGRFSGRQFSNSRSEMNVSTLELGDSALYLCASSLLREGFTGELFFGEGSRLTVL.